This T cell receptor (beta chain) was identified in a study of OX40 agonist ivuxolimab in advanced cancers. Whole-study context: Subjects had a mean age of approximately 60 years, with a range of 23 to 79; roughly 83% were male. Checkpoint inhibitors had been given previously to about 40% of patients. Three patients responded partially, comprising one with hepatocellular carcinoma and two with cutaneous melanoma.

Assay used: immunoSEQ multiplex PCR; TCRdb lists only in-frame clones, some missing. Of 30,000 to 40,000 clones in the sample, about 84% were seen once. The source material was CD4+ or CD8+ T cells sorted from blood, sampled in a trial of the OX40 agonist ivuxolimab. This clonotype originated in an adult with an advanced solid tumor such as melanoma, head and neck, liver or kidney cancer.

DNA for the CDR3: TGTGCCAGCAGCCAAGAGGTGGCAGGGACAAGCTCCTATAATTCACCCCTCCACTTT. Encoded protein: CASSQEVAGTSSYNSPLHF. This rearrangement joins TRBV4-2 to TRBJ1-6; D possibly corresponds to TRBD1 (6 bases). The V gene lost 0 bases and the J gene lost 0 bases, with 15 bases spanning the gap. Germline loops: CDR1 LGHNA, CDR2 YNFKEQ. The CDR3 is 19 residues long.